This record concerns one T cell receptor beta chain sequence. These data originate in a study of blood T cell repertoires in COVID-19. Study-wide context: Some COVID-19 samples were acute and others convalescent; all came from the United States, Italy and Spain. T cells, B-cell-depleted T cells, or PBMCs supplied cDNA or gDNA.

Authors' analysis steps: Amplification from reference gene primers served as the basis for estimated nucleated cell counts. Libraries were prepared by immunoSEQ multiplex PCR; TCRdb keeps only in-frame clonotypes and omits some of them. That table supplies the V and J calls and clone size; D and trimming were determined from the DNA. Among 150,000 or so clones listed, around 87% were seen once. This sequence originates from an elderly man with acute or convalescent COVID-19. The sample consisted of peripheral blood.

As DNA, the CDR3 is TGTGCCAGCTCATTACAGGGGGACGGCAATCAGCCCCAGCATTTT. It specifies CASSLQGDGNQPQHF. The chain carries TRBV18 and TRBJ1-5; 8 positions agree with TRBD1. J lost 2 bases, V lost 5 bases, and 5 bases had no gene match. CDR1 is KGHSH, CDR2 LQKENI, per germline. This CDR3 comprises 15 residues.